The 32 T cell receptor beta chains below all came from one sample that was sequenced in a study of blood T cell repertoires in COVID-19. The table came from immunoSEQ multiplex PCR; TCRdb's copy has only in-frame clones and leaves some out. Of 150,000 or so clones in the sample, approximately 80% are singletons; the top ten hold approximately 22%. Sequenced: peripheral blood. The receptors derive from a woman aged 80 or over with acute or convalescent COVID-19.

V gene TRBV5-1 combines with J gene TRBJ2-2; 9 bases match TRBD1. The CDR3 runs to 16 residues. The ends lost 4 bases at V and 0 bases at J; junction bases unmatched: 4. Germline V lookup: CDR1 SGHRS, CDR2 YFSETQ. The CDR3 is CASSPRTGANTGELFF. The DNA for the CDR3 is TGCGCCAGCAGCCCCCGGACAGGGGCGAACACCGGGGAGCTGTTTTTT.

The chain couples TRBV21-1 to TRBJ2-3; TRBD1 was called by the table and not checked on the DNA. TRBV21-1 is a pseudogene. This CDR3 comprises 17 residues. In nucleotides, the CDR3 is TGTGCCAGCAGCCGTGGCAGGGGGCAACCCAGCACAGATACGCAGTATTTT. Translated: CASSRGRGQPSTDTQYF.

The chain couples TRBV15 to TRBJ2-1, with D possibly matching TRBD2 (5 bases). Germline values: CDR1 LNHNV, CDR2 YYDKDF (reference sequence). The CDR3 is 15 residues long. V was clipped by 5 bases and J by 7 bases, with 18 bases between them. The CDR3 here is CATSLPVGSLNEQFF. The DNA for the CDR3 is TGTGCCACCAGCCTTCCTGTGGGGAGTTTAAATGAGCAGTTCTTC.

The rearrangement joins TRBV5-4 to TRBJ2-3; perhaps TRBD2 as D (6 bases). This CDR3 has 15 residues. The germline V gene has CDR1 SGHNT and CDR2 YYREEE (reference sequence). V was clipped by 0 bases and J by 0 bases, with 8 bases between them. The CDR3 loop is CASSLGAGSTDTQYF. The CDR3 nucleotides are TGTGCCAGCAGCTTGGGGGCGGGAAGCACAGATACGCAGTATTTT.

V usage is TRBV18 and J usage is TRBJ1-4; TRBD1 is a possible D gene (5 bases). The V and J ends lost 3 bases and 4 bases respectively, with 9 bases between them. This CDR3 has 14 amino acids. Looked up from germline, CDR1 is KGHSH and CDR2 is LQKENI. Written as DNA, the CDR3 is TGTGCCAGCTCACCGGGCAGGGATAATGAAAAACTGTTTTTT. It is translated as CASSPGRDNEKLFF.

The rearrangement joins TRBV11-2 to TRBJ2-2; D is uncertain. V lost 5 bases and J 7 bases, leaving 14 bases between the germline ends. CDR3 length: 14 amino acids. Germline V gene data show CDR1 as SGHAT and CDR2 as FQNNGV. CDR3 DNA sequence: TGTGCCAGCAGCCAAAAACCGACAAACGGGGAGCTGTTTTTT. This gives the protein CASSQKPTNGELFF. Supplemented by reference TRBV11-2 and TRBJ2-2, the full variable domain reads EAGVAQSPRYKIIEKRQSVAFWCNPISGHATLYWYQQILGQGPKLLIQFQNNGVVDDSQLPKDRFSAERLKGVDSTLKIQPAKLEDSAVYLCASSQKPTNGELFFGEGSRLTVL.

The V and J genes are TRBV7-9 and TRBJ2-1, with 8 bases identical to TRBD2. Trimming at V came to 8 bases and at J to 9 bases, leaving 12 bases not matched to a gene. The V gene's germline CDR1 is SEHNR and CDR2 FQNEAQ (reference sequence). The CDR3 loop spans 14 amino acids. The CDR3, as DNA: TGTGCCAGCGGGGTAGCGGGAATTGTGGGTGAGCAGTTCTTC. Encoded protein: CASGVAGIVGEQFF.

In nucleotides, the CDR3 is TGTGCCAGCAGTCGAACCGGGACAGGGGGCACTTCGGGAGGCTACACCTTC. Protein sequence: CASSRTGTGGTSGGYTF. The rearrangement uses TRBV27 and TRBJ1-2; 12 bases are shared with TRBD1. V was clipped by 5 bases and J by 8 bases; unmatched bases: 15. CDR3 length: 17 residues. CDR1 MNHEY and CDR2 SMNVEV come from the germline V gene (reference sequence).

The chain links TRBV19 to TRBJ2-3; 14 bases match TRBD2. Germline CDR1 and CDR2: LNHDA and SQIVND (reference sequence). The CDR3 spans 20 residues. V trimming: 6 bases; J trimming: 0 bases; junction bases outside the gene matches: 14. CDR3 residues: CASSDGGLAGGSSSTDTQYF. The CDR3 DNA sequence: TGTGCCAGTAGCGACGGCGGACTAGCGGGAGGCAGCTCTAGCACAGATACGCAGTATTTT.

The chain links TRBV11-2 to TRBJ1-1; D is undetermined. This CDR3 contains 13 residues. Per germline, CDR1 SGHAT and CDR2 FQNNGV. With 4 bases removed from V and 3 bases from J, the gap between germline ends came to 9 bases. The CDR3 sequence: CASSYRGDTEAFF. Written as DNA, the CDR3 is TGTGCCAGCAGCTACCGCGGTGACACTGAAGCTTTCTTT.

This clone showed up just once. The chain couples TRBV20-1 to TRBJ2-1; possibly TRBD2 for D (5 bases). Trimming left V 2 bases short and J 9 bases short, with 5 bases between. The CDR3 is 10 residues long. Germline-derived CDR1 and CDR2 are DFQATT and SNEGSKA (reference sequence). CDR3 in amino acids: CSARLAEQFF. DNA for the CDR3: TGCAGTGCTAGACTAGCTGAGCAGTTCTTC.

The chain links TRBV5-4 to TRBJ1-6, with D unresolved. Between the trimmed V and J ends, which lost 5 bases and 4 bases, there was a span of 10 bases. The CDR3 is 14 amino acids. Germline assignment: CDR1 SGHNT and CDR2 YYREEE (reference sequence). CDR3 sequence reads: CASRPEQYNSPLHF. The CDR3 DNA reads TGTGCCAGCAGACCTGAGCAATATAATTCACCCCTCCACTTT.

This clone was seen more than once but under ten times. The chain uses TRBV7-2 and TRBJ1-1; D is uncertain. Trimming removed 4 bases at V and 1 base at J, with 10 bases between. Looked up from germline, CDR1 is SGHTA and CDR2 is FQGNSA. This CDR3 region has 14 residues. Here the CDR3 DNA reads TGTGCCAGCAGCTCCTTAGGAGGGAACACTGAAGCTTTCTTT. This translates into CASSSLGGNTEAFF.

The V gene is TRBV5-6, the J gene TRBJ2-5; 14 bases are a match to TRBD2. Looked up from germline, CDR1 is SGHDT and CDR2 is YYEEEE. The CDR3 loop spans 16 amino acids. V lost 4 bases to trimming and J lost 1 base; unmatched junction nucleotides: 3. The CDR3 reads CASSPGTSGGQETQYF. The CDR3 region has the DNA TGTGCCAGCAGCCCGGGGACTAGCGGGGGCCAAGAGACCCAGTACTTC.

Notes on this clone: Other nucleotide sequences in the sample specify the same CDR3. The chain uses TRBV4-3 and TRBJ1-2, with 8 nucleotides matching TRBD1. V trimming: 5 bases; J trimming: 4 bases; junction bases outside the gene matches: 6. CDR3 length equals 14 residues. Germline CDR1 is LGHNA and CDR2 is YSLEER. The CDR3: CASSFGQGGYGYTF. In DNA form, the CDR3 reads TGCGCCAGCAGCTTTGGACAGGGCGGCTATGGCTACACCTTC.

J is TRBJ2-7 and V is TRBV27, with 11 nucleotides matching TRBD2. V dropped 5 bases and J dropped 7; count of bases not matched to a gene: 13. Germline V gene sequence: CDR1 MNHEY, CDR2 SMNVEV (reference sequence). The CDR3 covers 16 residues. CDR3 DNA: TGTGCCAGCAGTCCCCAAGGTAGCGGGAGGGCCAATGAGCAGTACTTC. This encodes CASSPQGSGRANEQYF.

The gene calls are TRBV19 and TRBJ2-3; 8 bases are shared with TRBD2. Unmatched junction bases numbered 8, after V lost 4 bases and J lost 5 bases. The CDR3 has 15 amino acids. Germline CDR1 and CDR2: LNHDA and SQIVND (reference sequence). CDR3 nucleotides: TGTGCCAGTAGTACGACAGGCGGGGGGAGAGATACGCAGTATTTT. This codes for CASSTTGGGRDTQYF.

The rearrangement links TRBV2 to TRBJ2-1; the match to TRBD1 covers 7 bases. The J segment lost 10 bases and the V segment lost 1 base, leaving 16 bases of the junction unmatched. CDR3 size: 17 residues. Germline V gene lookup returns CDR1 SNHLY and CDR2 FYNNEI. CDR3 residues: CASSEGRGMVPGFEQFF. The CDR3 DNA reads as TGTGCCAGCAGTGAAGGCAGGGGGATGGTCCCAGGATTCGAGCAGTTCTTC.

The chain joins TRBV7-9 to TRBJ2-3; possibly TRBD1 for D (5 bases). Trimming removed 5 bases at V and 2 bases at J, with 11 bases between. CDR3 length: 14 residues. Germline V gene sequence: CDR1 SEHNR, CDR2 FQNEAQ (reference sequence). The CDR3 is CASSLQEPTDTQYF. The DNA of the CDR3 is TGTGCCAGCAGCCTACAGGAGCCCACAGATACGCAGTATTTT.

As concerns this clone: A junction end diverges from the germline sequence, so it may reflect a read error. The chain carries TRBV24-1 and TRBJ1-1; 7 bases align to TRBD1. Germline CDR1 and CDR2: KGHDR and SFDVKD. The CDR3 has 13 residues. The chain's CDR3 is CATRDSGGTEAFF. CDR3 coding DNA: TGTGCCACCAGGGATTCAGGGGGCACTGAAGCTTTCTTT.

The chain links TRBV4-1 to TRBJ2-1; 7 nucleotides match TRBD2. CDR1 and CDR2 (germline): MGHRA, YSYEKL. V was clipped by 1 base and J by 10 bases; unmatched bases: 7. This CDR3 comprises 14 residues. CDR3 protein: CASSQVGGRGEQFF. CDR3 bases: TGCGCCAGCAGCCAAGTGGGCGGGAGAGGAGAGCAGTTCTTC.

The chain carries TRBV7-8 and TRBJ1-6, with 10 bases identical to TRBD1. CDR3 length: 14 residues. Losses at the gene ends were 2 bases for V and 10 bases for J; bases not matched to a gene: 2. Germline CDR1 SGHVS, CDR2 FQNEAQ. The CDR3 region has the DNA TGTGCCAGCAGCTTACCGGGACAGGGGTCACCCCTCCACTTT. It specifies CASSLPGQGSPLHF.

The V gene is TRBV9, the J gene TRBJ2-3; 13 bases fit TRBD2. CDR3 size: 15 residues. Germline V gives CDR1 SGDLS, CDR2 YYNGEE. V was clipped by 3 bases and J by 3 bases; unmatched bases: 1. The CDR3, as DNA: TGTGCCAGCAGCGGGACTAGCGGGAGAACAGATACGCAGTATTTT. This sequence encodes CASSGTSGRTDTQYF.

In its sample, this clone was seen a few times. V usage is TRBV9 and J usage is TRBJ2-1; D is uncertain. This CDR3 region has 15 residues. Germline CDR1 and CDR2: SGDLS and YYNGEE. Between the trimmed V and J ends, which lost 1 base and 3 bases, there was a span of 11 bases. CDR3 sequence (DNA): TGTGCCAGCAGCGTAACAATAGCCTACTACAATGAGCAGTTCTTC. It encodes CASSVTIAYYNEQFF.

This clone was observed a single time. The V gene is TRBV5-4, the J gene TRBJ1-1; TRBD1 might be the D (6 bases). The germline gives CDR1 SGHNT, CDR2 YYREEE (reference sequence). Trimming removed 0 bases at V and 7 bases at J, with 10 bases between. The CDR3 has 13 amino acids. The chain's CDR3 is CASSLGQAVEAFF. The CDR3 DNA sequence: TGTGCCAGCAGCTTGGGACAGGCGGTTGAAGCTTTCTTT.

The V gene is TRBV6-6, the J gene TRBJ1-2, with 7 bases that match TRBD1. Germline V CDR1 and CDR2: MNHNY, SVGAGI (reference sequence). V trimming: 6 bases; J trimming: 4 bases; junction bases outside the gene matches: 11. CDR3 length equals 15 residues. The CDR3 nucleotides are TGTGCCAGCAGAAATATCCGACAGGGCGGCTATGGCTACACCTTC. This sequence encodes CASRNIRQGGYGYTF.

The CDR3 region is CASSPGQGLGNTIYF. The CDR3 nucleotides are TGTGCCAGCAGCCCGGGACAGGGCCTGGGAAACACCATATATTTT. The chain combines TRBV9 with TRBJ1-3; TRBD1 agrees at 9 bases. Germline V lookup: CDR1 SGDLS, CDR2 YYNGEE. The length of the CDR3 is 15 residues. V shed 4 bases and J 4 bases; nucleotides not matched to a gene: 6.

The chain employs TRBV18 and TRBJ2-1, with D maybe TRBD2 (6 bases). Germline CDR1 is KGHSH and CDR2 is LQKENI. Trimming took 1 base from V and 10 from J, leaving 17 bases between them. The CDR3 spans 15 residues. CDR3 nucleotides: TGTGCCAGCTCACCACTTAGGGACTCGTCAGGGGAGCAGTTCTTC. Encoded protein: CASSPLRDSSGEQFF.

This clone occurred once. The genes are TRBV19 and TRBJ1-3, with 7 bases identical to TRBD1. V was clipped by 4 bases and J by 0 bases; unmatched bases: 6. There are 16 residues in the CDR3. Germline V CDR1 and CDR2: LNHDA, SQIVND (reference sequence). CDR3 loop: CASSTARGTSGNTIYF. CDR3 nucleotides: TGTGCCAGTAGTACAGCCAGGGGGACCTCTGGAAACACCATATATTTT.

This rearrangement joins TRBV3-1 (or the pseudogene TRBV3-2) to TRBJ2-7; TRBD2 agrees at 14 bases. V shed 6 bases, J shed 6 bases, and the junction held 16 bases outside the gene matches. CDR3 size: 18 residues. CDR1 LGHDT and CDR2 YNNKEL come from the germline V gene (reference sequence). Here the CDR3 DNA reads TGTGCCAGCAGTACAATCGGACTAGCGGGAGGAGGATTCTCCGAGCAGTACTTC. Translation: CASSTIGLAGGGFSEQYF.

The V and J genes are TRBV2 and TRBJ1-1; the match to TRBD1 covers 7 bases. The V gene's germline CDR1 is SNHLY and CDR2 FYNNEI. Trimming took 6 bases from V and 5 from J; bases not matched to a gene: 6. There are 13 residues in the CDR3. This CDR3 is CASSLQGRTEAFF. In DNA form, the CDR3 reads TGTGCCAGCAGCCTACAGGGGCGGACTGAAGCTTTCTTT.

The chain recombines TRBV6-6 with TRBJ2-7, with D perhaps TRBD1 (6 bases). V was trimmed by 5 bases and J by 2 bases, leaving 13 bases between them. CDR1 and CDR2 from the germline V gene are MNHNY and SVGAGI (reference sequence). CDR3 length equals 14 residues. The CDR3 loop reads CASSRDTSTYEQYF. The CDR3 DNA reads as TGTGCCAGCAGTAGGGACACCTCGACCTACGAGCAGTACTTC.